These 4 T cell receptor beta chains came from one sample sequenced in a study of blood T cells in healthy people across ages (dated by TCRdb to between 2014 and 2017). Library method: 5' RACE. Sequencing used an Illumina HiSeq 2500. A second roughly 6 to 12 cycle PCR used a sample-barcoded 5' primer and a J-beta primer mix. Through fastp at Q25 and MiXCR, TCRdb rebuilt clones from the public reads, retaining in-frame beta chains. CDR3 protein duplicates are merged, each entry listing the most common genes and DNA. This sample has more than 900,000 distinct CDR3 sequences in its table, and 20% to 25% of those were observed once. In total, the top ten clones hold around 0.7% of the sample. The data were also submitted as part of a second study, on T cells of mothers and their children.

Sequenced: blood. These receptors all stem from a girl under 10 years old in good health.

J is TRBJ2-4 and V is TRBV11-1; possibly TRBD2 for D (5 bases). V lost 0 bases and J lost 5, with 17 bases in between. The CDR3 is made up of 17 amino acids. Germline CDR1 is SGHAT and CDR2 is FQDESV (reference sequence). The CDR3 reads CASSLASSGRGENIQYF. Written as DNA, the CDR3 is TGTGCCAGCAGCTTAGCATCGTCGGGGAGAGGAGAAAACATTCAGTACTTC.

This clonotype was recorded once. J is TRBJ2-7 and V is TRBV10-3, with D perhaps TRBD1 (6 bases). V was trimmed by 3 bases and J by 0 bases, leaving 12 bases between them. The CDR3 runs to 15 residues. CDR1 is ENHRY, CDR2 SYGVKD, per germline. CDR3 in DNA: TGTGCCATCAGTGAACCCGACAGGAGCTCCTACGAGCAGTACTTC. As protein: CAISEPDRSSYEQYF.

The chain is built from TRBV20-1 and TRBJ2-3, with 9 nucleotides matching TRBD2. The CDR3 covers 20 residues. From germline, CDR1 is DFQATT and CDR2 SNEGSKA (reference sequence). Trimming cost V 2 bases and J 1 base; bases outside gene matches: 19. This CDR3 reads CSARSPPGGLAGLRTDTQYF. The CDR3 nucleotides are TGCAGTGCTAGATCACCGCCAGGTGGGCTAGCGGGGTTACGCACAGATACGCAGTATTTT.

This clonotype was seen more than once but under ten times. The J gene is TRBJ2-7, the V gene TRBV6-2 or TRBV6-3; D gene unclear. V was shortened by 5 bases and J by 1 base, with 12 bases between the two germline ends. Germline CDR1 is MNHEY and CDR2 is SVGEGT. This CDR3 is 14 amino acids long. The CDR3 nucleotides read TGTGCCAGCAGTCTGCCCGTCCTGTCCTACGAGCAGTACTTC. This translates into CASSLPVLSYEQYF.